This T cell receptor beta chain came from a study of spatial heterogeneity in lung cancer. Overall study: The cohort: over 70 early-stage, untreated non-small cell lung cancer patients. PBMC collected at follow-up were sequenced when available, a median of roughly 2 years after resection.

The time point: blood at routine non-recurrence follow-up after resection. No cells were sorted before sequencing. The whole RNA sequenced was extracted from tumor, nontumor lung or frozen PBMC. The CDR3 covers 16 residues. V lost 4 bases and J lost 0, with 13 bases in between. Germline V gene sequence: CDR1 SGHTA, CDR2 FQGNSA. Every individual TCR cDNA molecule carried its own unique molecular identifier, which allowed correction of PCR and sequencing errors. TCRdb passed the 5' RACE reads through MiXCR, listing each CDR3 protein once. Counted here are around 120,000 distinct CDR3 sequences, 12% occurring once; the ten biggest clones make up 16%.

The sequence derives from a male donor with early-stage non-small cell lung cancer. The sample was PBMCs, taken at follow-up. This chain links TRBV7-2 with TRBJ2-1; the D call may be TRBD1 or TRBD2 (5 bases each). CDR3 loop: CASSSGTPGSYNEQFF. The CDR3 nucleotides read TGTGCCAGCAGCTCCGGGACGCCCGGCTCCTACAATGAGCAGTTCTTC. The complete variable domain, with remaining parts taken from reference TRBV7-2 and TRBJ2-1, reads GAGVSQSPSNKVTEKGKDVELRCDPISGHTALYWYRQSLGQGLEFLIYFQGNSAPDKSGLPSDRFSAERTGGSVSTLTIQRTQQEDSAVYLCASSSGTPGSYNEQFFGPGTRLTVL.